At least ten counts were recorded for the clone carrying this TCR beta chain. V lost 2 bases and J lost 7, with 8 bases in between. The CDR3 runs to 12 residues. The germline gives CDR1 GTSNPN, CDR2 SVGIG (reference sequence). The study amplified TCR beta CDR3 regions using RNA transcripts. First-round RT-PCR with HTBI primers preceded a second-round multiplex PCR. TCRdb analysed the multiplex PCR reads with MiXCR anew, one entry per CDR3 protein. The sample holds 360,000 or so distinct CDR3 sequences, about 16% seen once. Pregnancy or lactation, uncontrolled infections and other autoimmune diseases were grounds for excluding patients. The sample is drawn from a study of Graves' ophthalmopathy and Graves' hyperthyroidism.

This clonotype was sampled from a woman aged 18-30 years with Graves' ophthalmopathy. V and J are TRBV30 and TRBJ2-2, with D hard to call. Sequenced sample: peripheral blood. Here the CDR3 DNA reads TGTGCCTGGAGTAGGGCGGTCGGGGAGCTGTTTTTT. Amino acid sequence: CAWSRAVGELFF.